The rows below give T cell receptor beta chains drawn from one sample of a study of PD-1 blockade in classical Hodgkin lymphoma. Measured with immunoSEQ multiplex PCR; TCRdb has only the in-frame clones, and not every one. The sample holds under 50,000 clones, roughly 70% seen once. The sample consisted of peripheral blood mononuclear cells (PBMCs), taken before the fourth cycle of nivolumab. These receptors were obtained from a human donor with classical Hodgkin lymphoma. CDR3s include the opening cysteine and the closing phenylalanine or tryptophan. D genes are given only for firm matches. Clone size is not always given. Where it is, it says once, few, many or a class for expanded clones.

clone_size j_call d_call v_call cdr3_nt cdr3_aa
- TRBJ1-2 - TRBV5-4 TGCGCCAGCAGCCAAGATCCTGGGACCTCCTATGGCTACACCTTC CASSQDPGTSYGYTF
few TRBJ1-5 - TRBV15 TGTGCCACCAGCAGAGAGGGGGGCCGCAGGCGCAATCAGCCCCAGCATTTT CATSREGGRRRNQPQHF
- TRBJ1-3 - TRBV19 TGTGCCAGTAGTATGGCCAGTACTGGAAACACCATATATTTT CASSMASTGNTIYF